The rows below give T cell receptor beta chains drawn from one sample of a study of blood T cell repertoires in COVID-19. The data were produced by immunoSEQ multiplex PCR, yet TCRdb's version contains in-frame clones alone and is incomplete. The sample lists around 60,000 clones, over 60% occurring once. The sequenced material came from peripheral blood. Receptors were obtained from a woman aged 70-85 years with COVID-19, enrolled during active disease. Both conserved end residues are part of each CDR3. The D gene is left open where the match is weak. The listing skips clone size in some rows; elsewhere it reads once, few, many or a size class.

D gene	V gene	clone size	J gene	CDR3 DNA	CDR3 protein
-	TRBV5-1	-	TRBJ1-2	TGCGCCAGCAGCTTGGACAGCTATGGCTACACCTTC	CASSLDSYGYTF
-	TRBV24-1	-	TRBJ1-2	TGTGCCACCAGTGGAAGTGGGGCAGACTATGGCTACACCTTC	CATSGSGADYGYTF
-	TRBV5-1	-	TRBJ2-2	TGCGCCAGCAGCTTGGCCTCGGGGACAATCGGGGAGCTGTTTTTT	CASSLASGTIGELFF
-	TRBV24-1	-	TRBJ2-1	TGTGCCACCAGTGATTGGGGCGGAGGGCGCTACAATGAGCAGTTCTTC	CATSDWGGGRYNEQFF
TRBD1	TRBV7-6	-	TRBJ1-1	TGTGCCAGCAGCTTCCGGGACAGGGAATCGAACACTGAAGCTTTCTTT	CASSFRDRESNTEAFF
TRBD2	TRBV5-1	few	TRBJ2-3	TGCGCCAGCAGAAGTAGCGGGGGATTTGGGACAGATACGCAGTATTTT	CASRSSGGFGTDTQYF
-	TRBV11-3	few	TRBJ1-4	TGTGCCAGCAGCCGAAGTGCAACTAGTGAAAAACTGTTTTTT	CASSRSATSEKLFF
-	TRBV15	-	TRBJ1-1	TGTGCCACCAGGACAGGGAACACTGAAGCTTTCTTT	CATRTGNTEAFF
TRBD1	TRBV5-6	-	TRBJ1-2	TGTGCCAGCAGCTTGCTGGACAGGGCTTATGACTATGGCTACACCTTC	CASSLLDRAYDYGYTF
TRBD2	TRBV4-2	-	TRBJ2-5	TGTGCCAGCAGCCAAGGACTAGCGGGCCCTCAGGAGACCCAGTACTTC	CASSQGLAGPQETQYF
-	TRBV5-6	-	TRBJ1-5	TGTGCCAGCAGCTTGAGGGGGTTAGTGAGCAATCAGCCCCAGCATTTT	CASSLRGLVSNQPQHF
-	TRBV11-1	few	TRBJ1-1	TGTGCCAGCAGCGGACGGGGGGGGAGCACTGAAGCTTTCTTT	CASSGRGGSTEAFF
TRBD2	TRBV7-9	once	TRBJ2-3	TGTGCCAGCAGCTTAGGACTAGCGGGAGGGTTGGCCGATACGCAGTATTTT	CASSLGLAGGLADTQYF
-	TRBV7-9	once	TRBJ1-6	TGTGCCAGCAGCTTAGCCGCTGGGGCTGATTCACCCCTCCACTTT	CASSLAAGADSPLHF
-	TRBV2	-	TRBJ2-2	TGTGCCAGCAGAGAGTCTAGCGCCTACACCGGGGAGCTGTTTTTT	CASRESSAYTGELFF
-	TRBV7-3	-	TRBJ2-3	TGTGCCAGCAGCTTAGAGGGCTCGCTTGATACGCAGTATTTT	CASSLEGSLDTQYF
-	TRBV21-1	-	TRBJ2-3	TGTGCCAGCAGCAAAGCAGGGGGTCCTAGCACAGATACGCAGTATTTT	CASSKAGGPSTDTQYF
-	TRBV5-1	few	TRBJ2-7	TGCGCCAGCAGCTTGAGAGGGGGCTCCTACGAGCAGTACTTC	CASSLRGGSYEQYF
-	TRBV20-1	-	TRBJ2-3	TGCAGTGCTAGTTCGGGACAACTCACAGATACGCAGTATTTT	CSASSGQLTDTQYF
-	TRBV6-6	-	TRBJ2-2	TGTGCCAGCAAAACGCAGGGGCGTTCGGGGGAGCTGTTTTTT	CASKTQGRSGELFF
-	TRBV6-2/TRBV6-3	-	TRBJ2-2	TGTGCCAGCAGTTCCGTGAGCTACACCGGGGAGCTGTTTTTT	CASSSVSYTGELFF
-	TRBV27	-	TRBJ2-1	TGTGCCAGCAGTTTTCGGGAGTGGGATGAGCAGTTCTTC	CASSFREWDEQFF
-	TRBV11-3	-	TRBJ2-3	TGTGCCAGCAGCCCCACGGGGAGCACAGATACGCAGTATTTT	CASSPTGSTDTQYF
-	TRBV9	-	TRBJ2-1	TGTGCCAGCAGCGTAGTTGGGCAGGGGACCTACAATGAGCAGTTCTTC	CASSVVGQGTYNEQFF
TRBD1	TRBV29-1	large	TRBJ1-1	TGCAGCGTCTACAGGGGGAACACTGAAGCTTTCTTT	CSVYRGNTEAFF
-	TRBV9	-	TRBJ1-2	TGTGCCAGCAGCGGCCGTGGGCAGGGGCATGGCTACACCTTC	CASSGRGQGHGYTF
-	TRBV5-5	-	TRBJ2-7	TGTGCCAGCAGCAGGGACACCGACTACGAGCAGTACTTC	CASSRDTDYEQYF
-	TRBV9	-	TRBJ1-4	TGTGCCAGCAGCGTATCTGACAGTCGTAATGAAAAACTGTTTTTT	CASSVSDSRNEKLFF
TRBD1	TRBV5-6	-	TRBJ2-3	TGTGCCAGCAGCTTGGCAGGGGGCCTTAGCACAGATACGCAGTATTTT	CASSLAGGLSTDTQYF